The source of this TCR beta chain is a study of cytomegalovirus exposure and HLA in healthy donors. The PCR used 60 Vbeta and 13 Jbeta primers. The protocol was immunoSEQ multiplex PCR, while the TCRdb copy is restricted to in-frame clones and leaves out a portion. There are roughly 240,000 clones in the sample; around 84% occur only once, and around 0.22% lies in the top ten. Whole-study results and caveats: Analyses of presence and absence presupposed an approximately uniform sequencing depth across donors. Within the data, a cluster of highly shared sequence variants was likely a sequencing artifact. Earlier analysis looked at TCR beta V segments, and most were productive about 90% or about 30% of the time.

Regarding this clone: Antigen unknown.

The CDR3 totals 13 residues. Germline V gene lookup returns CDR1 SGHAT and CDR2 FQNNGV. V lost 4 bases and J lost 6, with 9 bases in between. The sample comprised PBMCs. The chain combines TRBV11-2 with TRBJ2-2; D might be TRBD2 (5 bases). The sequence was collected from a girl aged 2 to 10 in good health and CMV-seronegative. The CDR3 sequence is CASSWTGSGELFF. The DNA for the CDR3 is TGTGCCAGCAGCTGGACTGGGTCCGGGGAGCTGTTTTTT.